Listed below are T cell receptor beta chains from one sample, sequenced in a study of cytomegalovirus exposure and HLA in healthy donors. The assay was immunoSEQ multiplex PCR, and TCRdb's table has in-frame clones only and misses some. The table shows under 200,000 clones, with around nine tenths occurring only once. The sequencing sample was made of PBMCs. Receptors were obtained from a young woman in good health and CMV-seronegative. CDR3s include the opening cysteine and the closing phenylalanine or tryptophan. Fields, in order: V gene, J gene, CDR3 protein.

>TRBV5-1|TRBJ2-2
CASRLVAPGELFF
>TRBV4-1|TRBJ2-7
CASSTSAGVRYEQYF
>TRBV6-6|TRBJ1-2
CASSSATDGYTF
>TRBV5-1|TRBJ2-7
CASSLRTRADEQYF
>TRBV9|TRBJ2-2
CASSVDQVTGELFF
>TRBV4-3|TRBJ2-1
CASSQNLGTGGEQFF
>TRBV5-1|TRBJ1-1
CASTEGQPMNTEAFF
>TRBV4-1|TRBJ2-7
CASSHSLADYEQYF
>TRBV2|TRBJ1-3
CASSERNTIYF
>TRBV18|TRBJ1-3
CASSPSEVRFSGNTIYF
>TRBV19|TRBJ2-7
CASSKGTGEDEQYF
>TRBV6-5|TRBJ2-5
CASSSGTSGSTKTQYF
>TRBV2|TRBJ1-2
CATITDREEGYGYTF
>TRBV29-1|TRBJ2-3
CSVEGADTQYF
>TRBV6-1|TRBJ2-3
CASSAQGSADTQYF
>TRBV5-1|TRBJ2-1
CASSLVVTSSYNEQFF
>TRBV6-5|TRBJ2-7
CASMHSTTYEQYF
>TRBV30|TRBJ1-2
CAWSIGGAYGYTF
>TRBV5-1|TRBJ1-4
CASSPQGAGEKLFF
>TRBV19|TRBJ2-7
CASRSGRDNNEQYF
>TRBV5-5|TRBJ1-2
CASSPADRDYGYTF
>TRBV7-2|TRBJ1-5
CASSFGTGNQPQHF
>TRBV19|TRBJ2-2
CASSVQGHAGELFF
>TRBV29-1|TRBJ1-1
CSSSTQGGDTEAFF
>TRBV5-1|TRBJ1-4
CASSSATTGSNEKLFF
>TRBV29-1|TRBJ1-2
CSVNREGRNYGYTF
>TRBV7-2|TRBJ2-7
CASSLVRGSGQGDHEQYF
>TRBV5-1|TRBJ2-3
CASSLEAPTDTQYF
>TRBV10-3|TRBJ2-1
CAISELGSSYNEQFF
>TRBV4-3|TRBJ1-4
CASSQDLGTSEKLFF
>TRBV27|TRBJ2-1
CASSPWTDNEQFF
>TRBV10-3|TRBJ2-7
CAISGTTGEQYF
>TRBV13|TRBJ2-3
CASSSVRGPGADTQYF
>TRBV19|TRBJ1-5
CASSIRLANSNQPQHF
>TRBV11-2|TRBJ2-7
CASSFGQFYEQYF
>TRBV5-6|TRBJ2-3
CASSLGLSGARTRADTQYF
>TRBV30|TRBJ1-6
CAWETLTGLSPLHF
>TRBV7-2|TRBJ2-4
CASSGQTRTKNIQYF
>TRBV5-1|TRBJ2-7
CASSLAWGSSYEQYF
>TRBV7-6|TRBJ2-5
CASSLIQTEETQYF
>TRBV29-1|TRBJ2-3
CSVEPQQAPRDTQYF
>TRBV5-1|TRBJ2-1
CASSLALGASSYNEQFF